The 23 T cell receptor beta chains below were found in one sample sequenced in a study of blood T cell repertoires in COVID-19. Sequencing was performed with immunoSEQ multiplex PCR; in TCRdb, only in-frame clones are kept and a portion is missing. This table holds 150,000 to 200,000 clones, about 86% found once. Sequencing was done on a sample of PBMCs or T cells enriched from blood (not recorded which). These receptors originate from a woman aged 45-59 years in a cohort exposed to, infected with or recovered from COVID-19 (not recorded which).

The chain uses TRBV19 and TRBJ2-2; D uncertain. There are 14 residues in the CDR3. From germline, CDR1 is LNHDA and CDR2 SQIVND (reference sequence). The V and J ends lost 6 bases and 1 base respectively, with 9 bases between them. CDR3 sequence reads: CASRSGGNTGELFF. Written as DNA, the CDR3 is TGTGCCAGTAGGTCCGGTGGGAACACCGGGGAGCTGTTTTTT.

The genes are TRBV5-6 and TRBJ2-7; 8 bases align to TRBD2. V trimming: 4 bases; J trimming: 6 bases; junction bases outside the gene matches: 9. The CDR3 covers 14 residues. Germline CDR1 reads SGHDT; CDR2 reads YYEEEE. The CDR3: CASSLPLRGGEQYF. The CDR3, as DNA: TGTGCCAGCAGCCTACCTCTCCGGGGGGGCGAGCAGTACTTC. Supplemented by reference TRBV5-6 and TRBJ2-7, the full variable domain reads DAGVTQSPTHLIKTRGQQVTLRCSPKSGHDTVSWYQQALGQGPQFIFQYYEEEERQRGNFPDRFSGHQFPNYSSELNVNALLLGDSALYLCASSLPLRGGEQYFGPGTRLTVT.

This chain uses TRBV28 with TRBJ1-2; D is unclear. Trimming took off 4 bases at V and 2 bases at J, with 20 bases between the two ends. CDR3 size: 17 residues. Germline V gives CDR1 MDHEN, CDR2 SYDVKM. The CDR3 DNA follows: TGTGCCAGCAGTTCAGAAACGGCGGGCCGGGAGAACTATGGCTACACCTTC. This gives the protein CASSSETAGRENYGYTF.

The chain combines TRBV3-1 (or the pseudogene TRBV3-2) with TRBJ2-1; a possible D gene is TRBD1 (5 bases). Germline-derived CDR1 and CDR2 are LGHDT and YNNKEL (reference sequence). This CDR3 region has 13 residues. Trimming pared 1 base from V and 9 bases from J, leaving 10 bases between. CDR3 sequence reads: CASSQVRAGEQFF. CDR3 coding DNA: TGTGCCAGCAGCCAAGTCAGGGCCGGTGAGCAGTTCTTC.

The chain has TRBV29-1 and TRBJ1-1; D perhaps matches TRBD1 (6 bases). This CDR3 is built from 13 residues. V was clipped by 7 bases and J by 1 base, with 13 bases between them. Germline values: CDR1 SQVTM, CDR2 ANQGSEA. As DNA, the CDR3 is TGCAGCGCCCGGACAGCACAGAACACTGAAGCTTTCTTT. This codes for CSARTAQNTEAFF. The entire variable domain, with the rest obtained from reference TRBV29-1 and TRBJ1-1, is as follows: SAVISQKPSRDICQRGTSLTIQCQVDSQVTMMFWYRQQPGQSLTLIATANQGSEATYESGFVIDKFPISRPNLTFSTLTVSNMSPEDSSIYLCSARTAQNTEAFFGQGTRLTVV.

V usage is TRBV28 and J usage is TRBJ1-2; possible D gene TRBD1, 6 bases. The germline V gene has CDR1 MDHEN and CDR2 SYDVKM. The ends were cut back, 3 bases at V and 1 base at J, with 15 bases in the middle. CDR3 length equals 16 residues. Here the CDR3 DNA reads TGTGCCAGCAGTTTGCTCTGGGACACCGGTAACTATGGCTACACCTTC. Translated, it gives CASSLLWDTGNYGYTF.

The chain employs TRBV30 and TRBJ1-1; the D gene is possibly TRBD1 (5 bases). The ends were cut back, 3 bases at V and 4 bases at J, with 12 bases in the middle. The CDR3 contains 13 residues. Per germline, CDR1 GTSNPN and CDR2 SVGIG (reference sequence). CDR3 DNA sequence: TGTGCCTGGAGGACGCAGGGTGGCACTGAAGCTTTCTTT. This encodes CAWRTQGGTEAFF.

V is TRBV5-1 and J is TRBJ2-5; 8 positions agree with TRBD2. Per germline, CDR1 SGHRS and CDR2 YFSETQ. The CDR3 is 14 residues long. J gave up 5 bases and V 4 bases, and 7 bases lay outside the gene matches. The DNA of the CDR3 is TGCGCCAGCAGCCCGGGGGGGCCCTCGGAGACCCAGTACTTC. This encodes CASSPGGPSETQYF.

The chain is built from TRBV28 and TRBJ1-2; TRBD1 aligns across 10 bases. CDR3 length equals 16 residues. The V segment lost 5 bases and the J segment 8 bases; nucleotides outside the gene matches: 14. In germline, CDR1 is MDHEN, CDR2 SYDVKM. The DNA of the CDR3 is TGTGCCAGCAGTGCCCCTATGCGGGACAGGGGTCTCGGCTACACCTTC. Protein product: CASSAPMRDRGLGYTF.

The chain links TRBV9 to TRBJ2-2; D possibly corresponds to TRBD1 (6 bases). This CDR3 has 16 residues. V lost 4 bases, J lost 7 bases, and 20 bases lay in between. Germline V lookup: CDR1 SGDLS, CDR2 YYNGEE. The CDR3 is CASSPRTDNRGGELFF. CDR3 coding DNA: TGTGCCAGCAGCCCTCGGACAGACAACCGAGGCGGGGAGCTGTTTTTT.

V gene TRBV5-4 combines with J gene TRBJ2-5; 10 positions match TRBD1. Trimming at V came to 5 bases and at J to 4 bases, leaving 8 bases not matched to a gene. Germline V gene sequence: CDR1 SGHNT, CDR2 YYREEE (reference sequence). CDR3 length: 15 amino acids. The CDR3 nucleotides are TGTGCCAGCAGTACTCGACAGGGGGCCGGAGAGACCCAGTACTTC. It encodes CASSTRQGAGETQYF.

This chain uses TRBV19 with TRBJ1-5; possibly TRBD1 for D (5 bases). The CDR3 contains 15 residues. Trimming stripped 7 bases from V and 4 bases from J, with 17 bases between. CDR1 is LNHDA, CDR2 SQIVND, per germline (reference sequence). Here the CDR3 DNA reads TGTGCCAGTACCGCCGAAGGGCGGGGGAATCAGCCCCAGCATTTT. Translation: CASTAEGRGNQPQHF.

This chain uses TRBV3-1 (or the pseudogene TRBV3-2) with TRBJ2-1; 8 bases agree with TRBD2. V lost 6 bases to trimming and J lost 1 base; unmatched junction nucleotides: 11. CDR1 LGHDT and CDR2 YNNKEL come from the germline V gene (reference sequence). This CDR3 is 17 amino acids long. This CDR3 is CASSLTTSGPSYNEQFF. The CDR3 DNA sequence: TGTGCCAGCAGTCTCACTACTAGCGGTCCTTCCTACAATGAGCAGTTCTTC.

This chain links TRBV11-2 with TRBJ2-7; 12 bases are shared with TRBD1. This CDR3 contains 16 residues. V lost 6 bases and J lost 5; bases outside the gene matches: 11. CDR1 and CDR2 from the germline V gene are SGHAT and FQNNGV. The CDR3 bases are TGTGCCAGCAGAAATAGCGGGGACAGGGGGCCGAACGAGCAGTACTTC. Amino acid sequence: CASRNSGDRGPNEQYF.

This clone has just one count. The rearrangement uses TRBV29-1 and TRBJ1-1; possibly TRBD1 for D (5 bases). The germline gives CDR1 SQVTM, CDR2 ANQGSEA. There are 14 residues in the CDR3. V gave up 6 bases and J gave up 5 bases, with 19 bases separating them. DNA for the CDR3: TGCAGCGTCCCCGTGGCAGGGAGGGAAACTGAAGCTTTCTTT. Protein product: CSVPVAGRETEAFF.

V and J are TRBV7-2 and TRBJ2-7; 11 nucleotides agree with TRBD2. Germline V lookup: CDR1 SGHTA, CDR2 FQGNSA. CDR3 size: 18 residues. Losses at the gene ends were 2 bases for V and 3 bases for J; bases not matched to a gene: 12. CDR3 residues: CASSLLGWLAGGLYEQYF. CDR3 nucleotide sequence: TGTGCCAGCAGCTTACTAGGATGGCTAGCGGGGGGCCTCTACGAGCAGTACTTC.

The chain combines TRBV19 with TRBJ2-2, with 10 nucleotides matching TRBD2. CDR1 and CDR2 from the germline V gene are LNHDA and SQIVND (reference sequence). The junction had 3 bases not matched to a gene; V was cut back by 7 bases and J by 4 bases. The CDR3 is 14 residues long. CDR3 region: CASISGGVTGELFF. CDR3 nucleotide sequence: TGTGCCAGTATCAGCGGGGGGGTCACCGGGGAGCTGTTTTTT.

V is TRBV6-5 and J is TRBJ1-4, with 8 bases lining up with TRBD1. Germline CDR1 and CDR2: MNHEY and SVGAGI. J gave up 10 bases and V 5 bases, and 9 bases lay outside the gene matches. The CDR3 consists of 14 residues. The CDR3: CASSPWTGMGKLFF. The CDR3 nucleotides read TGTGCCAGCAGTCCTTGGACAGGGATGGGAAAACTGTTTTTT.

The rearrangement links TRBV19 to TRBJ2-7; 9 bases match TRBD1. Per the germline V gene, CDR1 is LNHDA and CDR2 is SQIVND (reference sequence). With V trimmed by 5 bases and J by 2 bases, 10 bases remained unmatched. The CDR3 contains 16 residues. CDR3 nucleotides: TGTGCCAGTAGTCATAACTACGGGACAGGGACCTACGAGCAGTACTTC. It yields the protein CASSHNYGTGTYEQYF.

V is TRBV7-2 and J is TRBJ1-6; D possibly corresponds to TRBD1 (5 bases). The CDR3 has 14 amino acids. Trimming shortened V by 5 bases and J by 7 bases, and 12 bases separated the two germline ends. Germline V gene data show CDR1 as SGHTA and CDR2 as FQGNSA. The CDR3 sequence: CASSGQVRNSPLHF. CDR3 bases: TGTGCCAGCAGCGGACAAGTTAGGAATTCACCCCTCCACTTT.

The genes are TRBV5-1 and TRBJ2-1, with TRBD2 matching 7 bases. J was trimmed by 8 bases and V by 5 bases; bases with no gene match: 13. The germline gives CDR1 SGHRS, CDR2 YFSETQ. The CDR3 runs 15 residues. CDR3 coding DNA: TGCGCCAGCAGAAGCGGACTAGATTTTGAGGATGAGCAGTTCTTC. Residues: CASRSGLDFEDEQFF. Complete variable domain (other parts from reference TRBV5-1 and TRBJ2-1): KAGVTQTPRYLIKTRGQQVTLSCSPISGHRSVSWYQQTPGQGLQFLFEYFSETQRNKGNFPGRFSGRQFSNSRSEMNVSTLELGDSALYLCASRSGLDFEDEQFFGPGTRLTVL.

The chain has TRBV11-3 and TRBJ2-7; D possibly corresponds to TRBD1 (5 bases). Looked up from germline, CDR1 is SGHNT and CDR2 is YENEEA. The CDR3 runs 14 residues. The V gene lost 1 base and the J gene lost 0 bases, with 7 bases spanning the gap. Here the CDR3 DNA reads TGTGCCAGCAGCTTAGGGGGCTCCTCCTACGAGCAGTACTTC. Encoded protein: CASSLGGSSYEQYF.

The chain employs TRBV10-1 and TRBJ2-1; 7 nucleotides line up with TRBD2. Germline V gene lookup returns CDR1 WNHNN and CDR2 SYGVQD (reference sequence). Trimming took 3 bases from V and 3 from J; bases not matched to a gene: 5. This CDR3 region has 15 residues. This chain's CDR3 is CASSESRTSYNEQFF. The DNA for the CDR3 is TGCGCCAGCAGTGAATCCCGGACTAGCTACAATGAGCAGTTCTTC.